The 4 T cell receptor beta chains below come from one sample, sequenced in a study of T-cell memory formation after mild COVID-19. MiXCR, run by TCRdb on the 5' RACE reads, gives a single entry per CDR3 protein. This table holds about 470,000 distinct CDR3 sequences, 15% to 20% found once. Sequenced: PBMCs or a T cell subset sorted from them (not recorded which). These receptors all stem from an adult woman who had mild COVID-19 (a few samples of this study predate the infection). Cell type and time point are not known.

This clonotype was found a few times. V usage is TRBV5-4 and J usage is TRBJ1-2; TRBD1 is a possible D gene (5 bases). Trimming took off 5 bases at V and 6 bases at J, with 17 bases between the two ends. Germline-derived CDR1 and CDR2 are SGHNT and YYREEE (reference sequence). The CDR3 is 14 amino acids. This CDR3 is CASSHHGGSDGYTF. The CDR3, as DNA: TGTGCCAGCAGTCATCATGGGGGTTCCGATGGCTACACCTTC.

The table lists this clonotype with a few counts. The chain has TRBV7-9 and TRBJ2-5, with D possibly being TRBD2 (5 bases). CDR3 size: 13 residues. CDR1 is SEHNR, CDR2 FQNEAQ, per germline (reference sequence). Trimming cost V 5 bases and J 3 bases, with 10 bases left between them. The CDR3 DNA sequence: TGTGCCAGCAGCGATGCAGCGGAAGAGACCCAGTACTTC. Residues: CASSDAAEETQYF.

The chain joins TRBV4-1 to TRBJ1-1; 7 bases agree with TRBD1. V lost 4 bases to trimming and J lost 0 bases; unmatched junction nucleotides: 8. The germline V gene encodes CDR1 MGHRA and CDR2 YSYEKL. The CDR3 sequence is 16 residues long. The CDR3, as DNA: TGCGCCAGCAGCCGTTCGCCAGGGGGGATGAACACTGAAGCTTTCTTT. This codes for CASSRSPGGMNTEAFF.

This clonotype came up a few times. The CDR3: CASSEEAIYEQYF. CDR3 bases: TGTGCCAGCAGTGAAGAGGCGATATACGAGCAGTACTTC. The V gene is TRBV25-1, the J gene TRBJ2-7; D gene ambiguous. CDR1 is MGHDK, CDR2 SYGVNS, per germline. The CDR3 consists of 13 residues. The V end lost 2 bases, the J end lost 4 bases, and 9 bases lay between the germline ends.